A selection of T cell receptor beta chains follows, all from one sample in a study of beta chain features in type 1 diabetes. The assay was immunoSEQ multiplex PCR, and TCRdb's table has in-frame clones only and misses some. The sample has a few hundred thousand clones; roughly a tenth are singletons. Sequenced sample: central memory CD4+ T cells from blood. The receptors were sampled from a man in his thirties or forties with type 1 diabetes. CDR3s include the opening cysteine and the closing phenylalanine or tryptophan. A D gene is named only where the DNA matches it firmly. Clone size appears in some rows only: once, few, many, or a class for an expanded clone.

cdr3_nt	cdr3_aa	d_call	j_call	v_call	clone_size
TGCGCCAGCAGTGCATCACTAGCGGAGTTTACGCAGTATTTT	CASSASLAEFTQYF	TRBD2	TRBJ2-3	TRBV10-1	NA
TGTGCCAGCAGTGGTACAGGGGGTTTAGGTAATGAGCAGTTCTTC	CASSGTGGLGNEQFF	TRBD1	TRBJ2-1	TRBV13	few
TGTGCCAGCAGTATCCACAGGGAAACCGGGGAGCTGTTTTTT	CASSIHRETGELFF	NA	TRBJ2-2	TRBV27	few
TGTGCCAGCATTCCCTCTACAGAAAACACTGAAGCTTTCTTT	CASIPSTENTEAFF	NA	TRBJ1-1	TRBV28	few
TGTGCCAGCAGCTTAGCGGCTAGCGGGGATACGCAGTATTTT	CASSLAASGDTQYF	TRBD2	TRBJ2-3	TRBV7-2	few
TGTGCCAGCGGGCCACCGTTTACGACCCAAGAGACCCAGTACTTC	CASGPPFTTQETQYF	NA	TRBJ2-5	TRBV11-1	NA
TGTGCCAGCAGCTCGACTAGCGGGTACCAAGAGACCCAGTACTTC	CASSSTSGYQETQYF	TRBD2	TRBJ2-5	TRBV7-3	NA
TGTGCCAGCAGCTTAGGGCTAGCGGGCTATGAGCAGTTCTTC	CASSLGLAGYEQFF	TRBD2	TRBJ2-1	TRBV7-2	many
TGTGCCAGCAGCCAAGATATGGGGACTAGCTTCACCTACGAGCAGTACTTC	CASSQDMGTSFTYEQYF	TRBD2	TRBJ2-7	TRBV4-2	few
TGTGCCAGCAGCCAAGGAGGGCAGGGTGGCTACGAGCAGTACTTC	CASSQGGQGGYEQYF	NA	TRBJ2-7	TRBV11-3	NA
TGTGCCTGGAGGAGGCTGGGCTTCTCTGGAAACACCATATATTTT	CAWRRLGFSGNTIYF	NA	TRBJ1-3	TRBV30	NA
TGTGCCAGCAGCTCCGGGACAGGCAATCAGCCCCAGCATTTT	CASSSGTGNQPQHF	TRBD1	TRBJ1-5	TRBV11-2	few
TGTGCCAGTAGTGTAGACAGTTCCTACGAGCAGTACTTC	CASSVDSSYEQYF	NA	TRBJ2-7	TRBV19	few
TGTGCCAGCAGCCAAGAATTGACAGCCAACTATGGCTACACCTTC	CASSQELTANYGYTF	NA	TRBJ1-2	TRBV7-9	NA
TGCGCCAGCAGTGGAGGACGGCTCACAGATACGCAGTATTTT	CASSGGRLTDTQYF	NA	TRBJ2-3	TRBV5-1	NA
TGTGCCAGCAGCTCGACTACAGGGGGTGGTGAGCAGTACTTC	CASSSTTGGGEQYF	TRBD1	TRBJ2-7	TRBV7-2	NA
TGCGCCAGCAGCTTGGCCACCGGGACAGGGAACTATGGCTACACCTTC	CASSLATGTGNYGYTF	TRBD1	TRBJ1-2	TRBV5-1	NA
TGTGCCAGCAGCTTAGCAACTAGCGGCCTCTACGAGCAGTACTTC	CASSLATSGLYEQYF	TRBD2	TRBJ2-7	TRBV7-2	few
TGTGCCAGCAGCTCCCAAGAGAACACTGAAGCTTTCTTT	CASSSQENTEAFF	NA	TRBJ1-1	TRBV7-2	NA
TGTGCCAGCATAGTGGGCTCTTTGAACACTGAAGCTTTCTTT	CASIVGSLNTEAFF	NA	TRBJ1-1	TRBV6-1	NA
TGCGCCAGCAGCTTGGAGGACAGGCGCTACAATGAGCAGTTCTTC	CASSLEDRRYNEQFF	TRBD1	TRBJ2-1	TRBV5-1	few
TGTGCCAGTGGACAGCGAAACACTGAAGCTTTCTTT	CASGQRNTEAFF	NA	TRBJ1-1	TRBV7-3	few
TGTGCCAGCAGCCCTAGAGGCGGGAGTAGGAGCTCCTACGAGCAGTACTTC	CASSPRGGSRSSYEQYF	TRBD2	TRBJ2-7	TRBV7-2	NA
TGTGCCAGCTCCCCGACGGACCGACAGCTTAACACTGAAGCTTTCTTT	CASSPTDRQLNTEAFF	NA	TRBJ1-1	TRBV18	NA
TGTGCCAGCAGCTCTCTTAGGCATGCCGGGGAGCTGTTTTTT	CASSSLRHAGELFF	NA	TRBJ2-2	TRBV7-8	NA
TGTGCCAGCTCTGCGGGGATGTACAATGAGCAGTTCTTC	CASSAGMYNEQFF	NA	TRBJ2-1	TRBV11-3	NA
TGTGCCAGCAGTCAGGGATACAACACTGAAGCTTTCTTT	CASSQGYNTEAFF	NA	TRBJ1-1	TRBV28	NA
TGCGTACCAGGACAGGGGGATGAAAAACTGTTTTTT	CVPGQGDEKLFF	TRBD1	TRBJ1-4	TRBV23-1	many
TGTGCCAGCTCGGGACTAGCGGAAATAGGAAGCTACGAGCAGTACTTC	CASSGLAEIGSYEQYF	TRBD2	TRBJ2-7	TRBV28	few
TGTGCCAGCTGGGAGAGGCCCTACAATGAGCAGTTCTTC	CASWERPYNEQFF	NA	TRBJ2-1	TRBV5-4	many
TGTGCCAGCAGTGGACCGGGACTAGCGGTCTACGAGCAGTACTTC	CASSGPGLAVYEQYF	TRBD2	TRBJ2-7	TRBV28	NA
TGTGCCAGCAGCTCTCCGGGACAAGGAAACACCATATATTTT	CASSSPGQGNTIYF	NA	TRBJ1-3	TRBV7-2	few
TGTGCCAGCAGCTTAGTGGGGGTCCGGGGCACTGAAGCTTTCTTT	CASSLVGVRGTEAFF	NA	TRBJ1-1	TRBV7-2	NA
TGTGCCAGCAGTGACCCCGCAGGGTCGGACACTGAAGCTTTCTTT	CASSDPAGSDTEAFF	NA	TRBJ1-1	TRBV6-6	few
TGTGCCAGTAGTATACCACGGGGACCGGGCCAAGAGACCCAGTACTTC	CASSIPRGPGQETQYF	NA	TRBJ2-5	TRBV19	few
TGTGCCAGCAACTCAGGGACAGTCGGCCAATTGGGGCAGTTCTTC	CASNSGTVGQLGQFF	TRBD1	TRBJ2-1	TRBV27	NA
TGTGCCATCAGATCCGGGGCAGGCTATGGCTACACCTTC	CAIRSGAGYGYTF	NA	TRBJ1-2	TRBV10-3	many